This record looks at one T cell receptor beta chain sequence and its context. The CDR3 sequence is 16 residues long. Germline CDR1 is LNHDA and CDR2 is SQIVND (reference sequence). Germline trimming cut 6 bases from V and 8 bases from J; bases unmatched to any gene: 13. This record belongs to a study of blood T cell repertoires in COVID-19. Study as a whole: PBMCs, B-cell-depleted T cells, or T cells were the source of the cDNA or gDNA that made up the material.

Authors' data handling: Cell counts per sample came from amplifying reference gene primers. The assay was immunoSEQ multiplex PCR, and TCRdb's table has in-frame clones only and misses some. V and J calls and clone size follow that table, whereas D and trimming were derived from the DNA. This sample has some 260,000 clones; about 85% occur once, and the top ten carry 3%. The J gene is TRBJ2-3, the V gene TRBV19, with TRBD2 identical over 11 bases. Sequencing input: peripheral blood. The sequence was collected from a man between 18 and 29 years old with active or convalescent COVID-19. CDR3 sequence: CASSGPLAGASGTQYF. The CDR3 DNA follows: TGTGCCAGTAGCGGACCACTAGCGGGAGCTTCGGGTACGCAGTATTTT.